This TCR beta chain is drawn from a study of T cell responses to AZD1222 COVID-19 vaccine. Study-level results: Receipt of two AZD1222 doses was followed by a rise in Spike-specific TCR breadth and depth. Every sample of the repertoires postdated the peak T cell response.

The CDR3 consists of 18 residues. V dropped 3 bases and J dropped 0 bases, with 18 bases sitting between them. Germline-derived CDR1 and CDR2 are MDHEN and SYDVKM. On this clone itself: The target antigen is unknown.

Data came from immunoSEQ multiplex PCR; TCRdb stores just in-frame clones and leaves some out. Among 150,000 or so clones listed, roughly nine tenths were seen once. This TCR came from an adult in good health. The material was peripheral blood, obtained on day 0 of AZD1222 vaccination. This chain uses TRBV28 with TRBJ2-1; possibly TRBD2 for D (6 bases). CDR3 amino acids: CASSFSGGLGSSYNEQFF. The CDR3 DNA is TGTGCCAGCAGTTTTAGCGGAGGCTTGGGGAGCTCCTACAATGAGCAGTTCTTC.